In this sample, the clone carrying this T cell receptor (beta chain) turned up once. Its antigen is still unknown. Among the donors, all were healthy bone marrow donors. Unrecorded immune exposures were likely, despite nominal health at sampling. The entry originates in a study of cytomegalovirus exposure and HLA in healthy donors. Study-level results: Cytomegalovirus association was assigned to about 150 TCR beta chains. Earlier findings revealed that most TCR beta V segments proved productive either about 90% or about 30% of the time.

Per germline, CDR1 SNHLY and CDR2 FYNNEI. The CDR3 consists of 13 residues. Unmatched junction bases numbered 9, after V lost 6 bases and J lost 10 bases. The PCR contained 60 Vbeta and 13 Jbeta primers. The method was immunoSEQ multiplex PCR; TCRdb's version includes in-frame clones alone and lacks a portion of them. The table shows over 95,000 clones, with 74% occurring only once. The sample comprised PBMCs. This sequence joins TRBV2 and TRBJ1-2; TRBD1 aligns across 9 bases. The receptor's source is a human donor in good health. The CDR3 loop is CASSPEGQGFYTF. The CDR3 bases are TGTGCCAGCAGCCCTGAGGGACAGGGCTTCTACACCTTC.